Sequencing of this TCR beta chain was carried out in a study of PD-1 blockade in classical Hodgkin lymphoma (dated by TCRdb to the early 2020s). Looking at the study overall: Nivolumab dosing was 3 mg/kg intravenously every 2 weeks, continuing until either disease progression or unacceptable toxicity. The study used CyTOF and TCR beta sequencing to define a peripheral blood immune signature of response to PD-1 blockade in classical Hodgkin lymphoma.

This clone was seen a few times. The specificity of this receptor is unknown. No base quality values were provided; no much bigger clone lies one nucleotide off. The Qiagen DNeasy kit was used to extract genomic DNA both from unsorted PBMCs and from the negatively selected CD4+ and CD8+ fractions. Amplification of TCR beta CDR3 regions was done by immunoSEQ multiplex PCR with primers that anneal to V and J segments. A synthetic immune receptor repertoire was used to minimize amplification bias, and remaining bias was computationally removed after sequencing. Per the authors' processing: Repertoire diversity was quantified as the Shannon entropy index using custom Python scripts. The unsorted, CD4+ and CD8+ repertoires were each analyzed separately, with the exception of combined analyses, where CD4+ and CD8+ sequences were merged in silico. A clone was considered expanded if an increase in frequency of at least 2-fold after treatment relative to C1D1 was found, and a pseudocount of 0.5 was applied to clones undetected at baseline. Singleton clones were defined as clones with 0 or 1 copy at C1D1, and non-singleton clones were defined as clones with 2 or more copies. Clones expanded in unsorted samples were annotated as CD4+, CD8+ or unknown by matching protein sequences in sorted samples from the same patient. Diversity changes from C1D1 to C4D1 were tested in paired samples using Wilcoxon tests. Held by TCRdb, this immuneACCESS table contains in-frame sequences only and omits some clones. Under half of the omission traces to an unresolved V gene where checked; the cause of the rest is unknown. For V, J and clone size, that table is used; D and trimming come from the DNA. For this sample the table gives 13,000 to 15,000 clones, of which around 80% were detected only once. The ten largest clones represent 15% to 20% of the sample.

Study-level results and caveats: Diversity was lower in patients who began nivolumab less than 1 year after ASCT, so these patients were left out of later analyses to avoid confounding by immune reconstitution. Only a single clinical trial cohort was studied, and what caused the repertoire differences, possibly disease activity or prior therapy, remained undefined. Newly diagnosed patients were reported to have lower baseline TCR diversity than healthy donors, and relapsed/refractory patients were reported to have lower baseline TCR diversity still. A significant rise by C4D1 was seen in CD4+ but not CD8+ TCR diversity (p=0.0027 vs p=0.16), with the rise being most apparent in complete responders (p=0.02). Trial patients with a complete response had baseline diversity similar to that of newly diagnosed patients, while partial responders and progressors had significantly lower diversity.

What the time point label conveys for this sample: cycle 4 day 1 (C4D1), after 6 weeks of nivolumab. Relapse after autologous stem cell transplantation had occurred in all trial patients, and cohorts A, B and C were distinguished by prior brentuximab vedotin exposure. A total of around 60 patients with relapsed/refractory classical Hodgkin lymphoma made up the trial cohort, and each patient's best overall response was complete response, partial response or progressive disease. Trial patients were treated with single-agent nivolumab in the multi-cohort phase II CheckMate 205 trial. Best overall response was determined by an independent review committee according to the 2007 International Working Group response criteria. Trial PBMCs were collected just before the start of nivolumab (C1D1) and during therapy at cycle 2 day 1 and cycle 4 day 1. Peripheral blood was collected in 8 mL Vacutainer Cell Preparation Tubes, from which PBMCs were isolated by centrifugation and then cryopreserved.

The germline V gene encodes CDR1 LGHNA and CDR2 YSLEER. The CDR3 runs 14 residues from the cysteine to the phenylalanine. Only the CDR3 DNA is retained, 42 bases long and in frame from the first base. Compared with germline, V lacks 3 bases and J lacks 7 bases; bases without a gene match: 7. This TCR derives from a human donor with classical Hodgkin lymphoma. Sample: peripheral blood mononuclear cells (PBMCs), taken before the fourth cycle of nivolumab. This sequence uses TRBV4-3 and TRBJ1-2; the central 8 bases match TRBD1. The CDR3 reads CASSHAQGGRGYTF. Here is the DNA: TGCGCCAGCAGCCATGCACAGGGGGGACGTGGCTACACCTTC.